This T cell receptor (beta chain) appears in the sequencing data of a study of blood T cell repertoires in COVID-19. Looking at the study overall: Nucleic acid was either cDNA or gDNA, and it came from T cells, B-cell-depleted T cells, or PBMCs.

In the source study's methods: Reference gene primer amplification in the assay estimated nucleated cell counts. Clones were sequenced by immunoSEQ multiplex PCR, and TCRdb holds only the in-frame ones, with some missing. That table supplies the V and J calls and clone size; D and trimming were determined from the DNA. The sample holds hundreds of thousands of clones; about 91% are singletons and the top ten take approximately 7%. The source is a woman in her thirties who had recovered from COVID-19. The sample comprised peripheral blood.

CDR3 amino acids: CASRFPGLEYGYTF. The CDR3 DNA follows: TGCGCCAGCAGGTTCCCCGGACTAGAATATGGCTACACCTTC. The gene calls are TRBV5-1 and TRBJ1-2; no clear D gene. With 5 bases removed from V and 5 bases from J, the gap between germline ends came to 16 bases. Germline lookup yields CDR1 SGHRS and CDR2 YFSETQ. This CDR3 comprises 14 residues.